The 12 T cell receptor beta chains reported below all come from one sample, sequenced in a study of CD8 T cells in ankylosing spondylitis. The study's findings and limits: A TCR beta motif made of about 8 highly homologous variants seemed typical of ankylosing spondylitis blood.

TCRdb called the 5' RACE reads again in MiXCR, with one record for every CDR3 protein. Altogether some 220,000 distinct CDR3 sequences are present, approximately 7.4% being singletons, with the ten largest covering approximately 15%. The antigens for these receptors are not known. The sequencing sample was made of blood, either unsorted or a sorted T cell fraction (not recorded which). All receptors come from a male donor with ankylosing spondylitis.

This clonotype came up many times. The chain combines TRBV12-3 or TRBV12-4 with TRBJ2-7, with D perhaps matching TRBD1 (5 bases). The V end lost 7 bases, the J end lost 5 bases, and 15 bases lay between the germline ends. CDR3 length: 13 amino acids. As DNA, the CDR3 is TGTGCCAGCACTATTAGACAGTTGGACGAGCAGTACTTC. Protein product: CASTIRQLDEQYF.

This clonotype has a count of ten or more. The chain has TRBV4-3 and TRBJ2-1; 7 nucleotides align to TRBD2. V trimming: 2 bases; J trimming: 9 bases; junction bases outside the gene matches: 19. Germline assignment: CDR1 LGHNA and CDR2 YSLEER. The CDR3 is 18 residues long. DNA of the CDR3: TGCGCCAGCAGCCAAAGGGCGCTCTCGGGCGGGAGTATCGGTGAGCAGTTCTTC. Residues: CASSQRALSGGSIGEQFF.

In its sample, this clonotype was seen many times. J is TRBJ1-3 and V is TRBV6-1; D is possibly TRBD1 (6 bases). CDR1 and CDR2 (germline): MNHNS, SASEGT. CDR3 length: 16 residues. Trimming took off 7 bases at V and 4 bases at J, with 20 bases between the two ends. CDR3 loop: CASTPRTGISGNTIYF. CDR3 nucleotides: TGTGCCAGCACCCCCCGAACAGGGATTAGCGGAAACACCATATATTTT.

This CDR3 reads CSAKSIERSGEYNEQFF. CDR3 nucleotides: TGCAGTGCTAAATCAATCGAGCGGAGCGGAGAATACAATGAGCAGTTCTTC. The chain recombines TRBV20-1 with TRBJ2-1, with D perhaps TRBD2 (5 bases). With 4 bases removed from V and 4 bases from J, the gap between germline ends came to 23 bases. The CDR3 extends over 17 amino acids. CDR1 is DFQATT, CDR2 SNEGSKA, per germline (reference sequence).

This clonotype has just a few counts. This rearrangement joins TRBV27 to TRBJ2-7, with TRBD1 identical over 10 bases. The CDR3 is 15 residues long. J was trimmed by 3 bases and V by 3 bases; bases with no gene match: 5. Germline CDR1 reads MNHEY; CDR2 reads SMNVEV (reference sequence). The CDR3 DNA follows: TGTGCCAGCAGTTTTGTCCGGGACAGGGGCTACGAGCAGTACTTC. Its protein is CASSFVRDRGYEQYF.

Ten or more counts support this clonotype. The chain combines TRBV6-2 or TRBV6-3 with TRBJ1-2; a possible D gene is TRBD1 (6 bases). From germline, CDR1 is MNHEY and CDR2 SVGEGT. The V end lost 6 bases, the J end lost 4 bases, and 27 bases lay between the germline ends. The CDR3 contains 18 residues. CDR3 sequence: CASSRGYGIEGRIYGYTF. CDR3 bases: TGTGCCAGCAGCAGGGGTTATGGAATTGAGGGACGGATCTATGGCTACACCTTC.

This clonotype was observed a few times. The J gene is TRBJ2-1, the V gene TRBV6-1; TRBD2 agrees at 10 bases. Germline values: CDR1 MNHNS, CDR2 SASEGT. J was trimmed by 0 bases and V by 3 bases; bases with no gene match: 2. This CDR3 has 16 amino acids. CDR3 sequence reads: CASSDPSGSSYNEQFF. CDR3 sequence (DNA): TGTGCCAGCAGTGACCCTAGCGGGAGCTCCTACAATGAGCAGTTCTTC.

This clonotype was observed many times. The V and J genes are TRBV7-3 and TRBJ2-4; a weak D match, TRBD2 (5 bases). The CDR3 spans 13 residues. V was shortened by 4 bases and J by 5 bases, with 9 bases between the two germline ends. Germline lookup yields CDR1 SGHTA and CDR2 FQGTGA. The DNA of the CDR3 is TGTGCCAGCAGCTCCACAGCGGAAAACATTCAGTACTTC. Amino acids: CASSSTAENIQYF.

This clonotype was observed a handful of times. The rearrangement uses TRBV28 and TRBJ2-4; tentatively, D is TRBD1 (5 bases). V was pared by 5 bases and J by 12 bases, with 11 bases between. The germline gives CDR1 MDHEN, CDR2 SYDVKM. CDR3 length equals 11 residues. CDR3 nucleotide sequence: TGTGCCAGCAGTCCCCAGGGTCCTCAGTACTTC. It specifies CASSPQGPQYF. Full variable domain (missing parts from reference TRBV28 and TRBJ2-4): DVKVTQSSRYLVKRTGEKVFLECVQDMDHENMFWYRQDPGLGLRLIYFSYDVKMKEKGDIPEGYSVSREKKERFSLILESASTNQTSMYLCASSPQGPQYFGAGTRLSVL.

The rearrangement links TRBV7-8 to TRBJ2-1; 9 bases agree with TRBD2. Trimming took 5 bases from V and 8 from J; bases not matched to a gene: 10. The CDR3 spans 15 residues. CDR1 is SGHVS, CDR2 FQNEAQ, per germline. The CDR3 region is CASSRATSGRDEQFF. Here the CDR3 DNA reads TGTGCCAGCAGCCGGGCAACTAGCGGGCGCGATGAGCAGTTCTTC.

In this sample, this clonotype turned up many times. The chain combines TRBV7-2 with TRBJ1-5, with 7 bases identical to TRBD1. J gave up 5 bases and V 1 base, and 8 bases lay outside the gene matches. This CDR3 is built from 16 residues. The germline CDR1 and CDR2 sequences are SGHTA and FQGNSA. The chain's CDR3 is CASSLGVGTADQPQHF. The CDR3 coding sequence is TGTGCCAGCAGCTTAGGAGTCGGGACAGCAGATCAGCCCCAGCATTTT.

This clonotype was counted many times. The rearrangement links TRBV12-3 or TRBV12-4 to TRBJ1-2, with a tentative D call TRBD1 (6 bases). The CDR3 is 13 amino acids. V gave up 1 base and J gave up 11 bases, with 14 bases separating them. The CDR3 region has the DNA TGTGCCAGCAGTTTAGTTTTGGACAGCCGTTACACCTTC. This codes for CASSLVLDSRYTF.